The next 5 T cell receptor beta chains were all read from a single sample in a study of T cell responses to AZD1222 COVID-19 vaccine. Generated by immunoSEQ multiplex PCR, the TCRdb table keeps only in-frame clones and is missing some. This table has more than 140,000 clones, 90% to 95% appearing once. The sequences come from peripheral blood, collected on day 0 of AZD1222 vaccination. The source is an adult in good health.

J is TRBJ2-5 and V is TRBV19, with TRBD1 matching over 7 bases. V dropped 3 bases and J dropped 6; count of bases not matched to a gene: 19. The length of the CDR3 is 18 residues. The germline V gene encodes CDR1 LNHDA and CDR2 SQIVND (reference sequence). This CDR3 reads CASSIRILGQRSDQTQYF. DNA for the CDR3: TGTGCCAGTAGTATTCGAATCCTGGGACAGAGGAGTGATCAGACCCAGTACTTC.

V usage is TRBV7-9 and J usage is TRBJ1-6; D gene ambiguous. Germline lookup yields CDR1 SEHNR and CDR2 FQNEAQ (reference sequence). The V end was cut by 4 bases, the J end by 5 bases, with 9 bases between. This CDR3 has 14 amino acids. CDR3 sequence: CASSSWTNNSPLHF. CDR3 DNA: TGTGCCAGCAGCTCCTGGACCAATAATTCACCCCTCCACTTT.

This chain links TRBV6-5 with TRBJ1-2; no definite D call. The CDR3 has 11 amino acids. Trimming removed 2 bases from V and 8 bases from J, with 6 bases in between. The V gene's germline CDR1 is MNHEY and CDR2 SVGAGI. The CDR3 region has the DNA TGTGCCAGCAGTTACAATGGGGGCTACACCTTC. Protein product: CASSYNGGYTF.

The V call is TRBV28, the J call TRBJ2-5, with TRBD1 matching over 7 bases. The ends lost 5 bases at V and 4 bases at J; junction bases unmatched: 13. Germline V gene sequence: CDR1 MDHEN, CDR2 SYDVKM. The CDR3 runs 16 residues. In DNA, the CDR3 is TGTGCCAGCAGTCCCGCCGCTGGTAGGGGGCGAGAGACCCAGTACTTC. This gives the protein CASSPAAGRGRETQYF.

J is TRBJ2-3 and V is TRBV4-3; 8 bases match TRBD2. The CDR3 runs to 18 residues. V shed 1 base and J 0 bases; nucleotides not matched to a gene: 9. Germline loops: CDR1 LGHNA, CDR2 YSLEER. This CDR3 is CASSQGSGLALSTDTQYF. The CDR3 bases are TGCGCCAGCAGCCAAGGATCTGGACTAGCCCTTAGCACAGATACGCAGTATTTT.